This T cell receptor beta chain was recorded in a study of blood T cell repertoires in COVID-19. On the study more broadly: Acute and convalescent COVID-19 specimens originated in the United States, Italy and Spain. The cDNA or gDNA used as material had been derived from T cells, B-cell-depleted T cells, or PBMCs.

Authors' data handling: Researchers report that nucleated cell counts were estimated from reference gene primer amplification. Data came from immunoSEQ multiplex PCR; TCRdb stores just in-frame clones and leaves some out. V and J calls and clone size are as listed in that table; D and trimming were resolved from the DNA. The sample shows 49,000 or so clones, 87% of them seen only once. Germline V lookup: CDR1 SNHLY, CDR2 FYNNEI. Trimming took off 4 bases at V and 4 bases at J, with 10 bases between the two ends. The CDR3 has 13 residues. V usage is TRBV2 and J usage is TRBJ1-1; no firm D call. Sequencing was done on a sample of peripheral blood. This clonotype originated in a man aged 50 to 59 with active COVID-19. The CDR3 DNA reads as TGTGCCAGCAGTGTAGGCGGAAGCACTGAAGCTTTCTTT. Translation: CASSVGGSTEAFF.